The 21 T cell receptor beta chains below come from one sample, sequenced in a study of blood T cells in healthy people across ages. Alongside a J-beta primer mix, a sample-barcoded 5' primer served in a second PCR lasting about 7 to 11 cycles. TCRdb called the 5' RACE reads again in MiXCR, with one record for every CDR3 protein. The repertoire has fewer than 1,200,000 distinct CDR3 sequences, approximately 26% of them found once; the top ten carry less than 0.75%. The same data also contributed to another study, on T cells of mothers and their children.

Sequenced input: blood. Receptor source: a girl aged 2 to 10 in good health.

This chain uses TRBV28 with TRBJ1-2; possibly TRBD1 for D (5 bases). V lost 3 bases to trimming and J lost 2 bases, with 16 bases between them. The CDR3 is 16 amino acids. The germline gives CDR1 MDHEN, CDR2 SYDVKM. The CDR3: CASSLVPRDFNYGYTF. DNA for the CDR3: TGTGCCAGCAGTTTGGTTCCGCGGGACTTCAACTATGGCTACACCTTC.

This clonotype appeared a few times. Mismatch with germline at one junction end may stem from a read error. The V call is TRBV7-7, the J call TRBJ2-5; 10 positions agree with TRBD2. The J call is uncertain, as TRBJ2-1 better fits the DNA end. Germline V CDR1 and CDR2: SSHAT, FNYEAQ (reference sequence). The CDR3 has 15 residues. CDR3 bases: TGTGCTAGCAGCCTGAGCGGGGGGGCCATCAATGAGCAGTTCTTC. This sequence encodes CASSLSGGAINEQFF.

On this clonotype itself: A read error may produce the germline difference seen at one junction end. The genes are TRBV7-7 and TRBJ2-7; D unresolved. CDR1 is SSHAT, CDR2 FNYEAQ, per germline (reference sequence). The CDR3 extends over 14 amino acids. This CDR3 reads CASSFDRVPREQYF. CDR3 bases: TGTGCTAGCAGCTTTGACCGGGTCCCCCGCGAGCAGTACTTC.

This chain links TRBV5-1 with TRBJ2-2; D ambiguous. The CDR3 consists of 17 residues. CDR1 is SGHRS, CDR2 YFSETQ, per germline. The V end lost 0 bases, the J end lost 0 bases, and 12 bases lay between the germline ends. The CDR3 region is CASSLEETGPNTGELFF. In DNA form, the CDR3 reads TGCGCCAGCAGCTTGGAAGAAACGGGTCCGAACACCGGGGAGCTGTTTTTT.

This clonotype was counted between two and nine times. CDR3 residues: CASSSGQIETEAFF. The CDR3 DNA follows: TGTGCCAGCAGCTCTGGACAGATCGAGACTGAAGCTTTCTTT. This chain connects TRBV11-2 to TRBJ1-1; a possible D gene is TRBD1 (6 bases). Germline-derived CDR1 and CDR2 are SGHAT and FQNNGV. V was clipped by 4 bases and J by 5 bases, with 14 bases between them. The CDR3 covers 14 residues.

This clonotype was observed a handful of times. The CDR3 DNA reads as TGTGCCACCAGCAGTCGGGAAGAAGGTGAAAAACTGTTTTTT. It is translated as CATSSREEGEKLFF. The chain joins TRBV15 to TRBJ1-4, with D hard to call. This CDR3 spans 14 amino acids. Germline CDR1 reads LNHNV; CDR2 reads YYDKDF (reference sequence). V lost 3 bases, J lost 7 bases, and 12 bases lay in between.

This clonotype was seen a handful of times. The chain combines TRBV29-1 with TRBJ2-3, with 14 bases aligning to TRBD2. This CDR3 comprises 15 residues. Germline CDR1 SQVTM, CDR2 ANQGSEA. Germline trimming cut 4 bases from V and 6 bases from J; bases unmatched to any gene: 6. The CDR3 loop reads CSVVGTSGGLDTQYF. CDR3 bases: TGCAGCGTTGTGGGGACTAGCGGGGGTTTGGATACGCAGTATTTT.

J is TRBJ2-3 and V is TRBV29-1; TRBD2 matches 10 bases. There are 15 residues in the CDR3. V trimming: 3 bases; J trimming: 2 bases; junction bases outside the gene matches: 5. Germline CDR1 reads SQVTM; CDR2 reads ANQGSEA. In DNA form, the CDR3 reads TGCAGCGTTGATCGAGCGGGAGGGGACACAGATACGCAGTATTTT. It codes for CSVDRAGGDTDTQYF.

The rearrangement joins TRBV4-1 to TRBJ2-7; D unclear. The CDR3 has 16 residues. Germline V CDR1 and CDR2: MGHRA, YSYEKL. With 0 bases removed from V and 0 bases from J, the gap between germline ends came to 12 bases. CDR3 sequence: CASSQETAVSSYEQYF. The CDR3 DNA reads as TGCGCCAGCAGCCAAGAAACCGCGGTGAGCTCCTACGAGCAGTACTTC.

This clonotype has a count of ten or more. V and J are TRBV5-1 and TRBJ2-4, with TRBD1 matching over 9 bases. CDR1 is SGHRS and CDR2 is YFSETQ in the germline V gene. The CDR3 consists of 14 residues. V was clipped by 4 bases and J by 12 bases; unmatched bases: 11. The CDR3 loop is CASSPGQGFNDQYF. In DNA, the CDR3 is TGCGCCAGCAGCCCGGGACAGGGTTTCAATGATCAGTACTTC.

The chain employs TRBV25-1 and TRBJ2-3, with D unresolved. V was pared by 3 bases and J by 6 bases, with 13 bases between. This CDR3 contains 14 residues. Germline values: CDR1 MGHDK, CDR2 SYGVNS. CDR3 sequence (DNA): TGTGCCAGCAGTGATTCCACGTCTTGGGATACGCAGTATTTT. Protein sequence: CASSDSTSWDTQYF.

The chain employs TRBV4-1 and TRBJ2-1; D is uncertain. The CDR3 has 15 amino acids. CDR1 and CDR2 (germline): MGHRA, YSYEKL. Trimming removed 0 bases at V and 5 bases at J, with 11 bases between. The CDR3 bases are TGCGCCAGCAGCCAAGATTATCTGGCCCACAATGAGCAGTTCTTC. This translates into CASSQDYLAHNEQFF.

The gene calls are TRBV14 and TRBJ1-5; D is perhaps TRBD1 (5 bases). Germline CDR1 SGHDN, CDR2 FVKESK. Trimming removed 4 bases from V and 5 bases from J, with 24 bases in between. The CDR3 is 18 residues long. The CDR3 reads CASSPLPRQGKRDQPQHF. CDR3 bases: TGTGCCAGCAGCCCCCTCCCGCGGCAGGGCAAAAGGGATCAGCCCCAGCATTTT.

The chain links TRBV4-3 to TRBJ2-2; TRBD1 aligns across 11 bases. CDR3 length equals 15 residues. V lost 7 bases and J lost 6; bases outside the gene matches: 7. The V gene's germline CDR1 is LGHNA and CDR2 YSLEER. CDR3: CASTRGTGGAGELFF. As DNA, the CDR3 is TGCGCCAGCACCCGTGGGACAGGGGGAGCCGGGGAGCTGTTTTTT.

This clonotype was picked up one time. CDR3 DNA: TGCGCCAGCAGCTTGGAGTCTGAAGCTTTCTTT. Its translation: CASSLESEAFF. J is TRBJ1-1 and V is TRBV5-1, with D uncertain. V was clipped by 0 bases and J by 6 bases, with 3 bases between them. Germline-derived CDR1 and CDR2 are SGHRS and YFSETQ. The CDR3 is 11 residues long. The full variable domain, rest sourced from reference TRBV5-1 and TRBJ1-1, is KAGVTQTPRYLIKTRGQQVTLSCSPISGHRSVSWYQQTPGQGLQFLFEYFSETQRNKGNFPGRFSGRQFSNSRSEMNVSTLELGDSALYLCASSLESEAFFGQGTRLTVV.

This chain joins TRBV29-1 and TRBJ2-5; TRBD1 matches 9 bases. Germline V gene data show CDR1 as SQVTM and CDR2 as ANQGSEA. The V and J ends lost 1 base and 4 bases, in that order; junction bases with no gene match: 10. The CDR3 length is 16 residues. CDR3 bases: TGCAGCGTTGAAGGGGACCGGGACAGGGTAATAGAGACCCAGTACTTC. Translated, it gives CSVEGDRDRVIETQYF.

The table lists this clonotype with a few counts. The CDR3 sequence is CASSESDPGANVLTF. The DNA of the CDR3 is TGTGCCAGCAGTGAATCAGACCCTGGGGCCAACGTCCTGACTTTC. The J gene is TRBJ2-6, the V gene TRBV25-1; D is ambiguous. V was shortened by 1 base and J by 2 bases, with 6 bases between the two germline ends. The CDR3 is 15 amino acids. Germline loops: CDR1 MGHDK, CDR2 SYGVNS. Based on the CDR3 plus reference TRBV25-1 and TRBJ2-6, the full variable domain is EADIYQTPRYLVIGTGKKITLECSQTMGHDKMYWYQQDPGMELHLIHYSYGVNSTEKGDLSSESTVSRIRTEHFPLTLESARPSHTSQYLCASSESDPGANVLTFGAGSRLTVL.

This chain joins TRBV4-1 and TRBJ2-1, with D perhaps matching TRBD2 (6 bases). This CDR3 is 17 amino acids long. The germline V gene encodes CDR1 MGHRA and CDR2 YSYEKL. The ends were cut back, 5 bases at V and 8 bases at J, with 25 bases in the middle. The CDR3 spells CASSLTEGLAGFDEQFF. CDR3 nucleotides: TGCGCCAGCAGCTTAACAGAGGGACTGGCCGGGTTCGATGAGCAGTTCTTC.

This clonotype was seen a few times. The rearrangement joins TRBV18 to TRBJ2-3; no firm D call. V was shortened by 0 bases and J by 1 base, with 5 bases between the two germline ends. Germline lookup yields CDR1 KGHSH and CDR2 LQKENI. The CDR3 consists of 14 residues. The CDR3 sequence is CASSPPLGTDTQYF. The DNA for the CDR3 is TGTGCCAGCTCACCACCGCTTGGCACAGATACGCAGTATTTT.

In its sample, this clonotype was seen a few times. This chain connects TRBV20-1 to TRBJ1-3; D uncertain. The germline gives CDR1 DFQATT, CDR2 SNEGSKA (reference sequence). The CDR3 extends over 13 amino acids. V was cut by 5 bases and J by 3 bases, with 11 bases left in between. This chain's CDR3 is CSAYSWGGNTIYF. The DNA of the CDR3 is TGCAGTGCTTACTCCTGGGGTGGAAACACCATATATTTT.

This clonotype has only a few counts. The chain has TRBV7-2 and TRBJ1-1; a weak D match, TRBD1 (6 bases). V lost 4 bases and J lost 10, with 19 bases in between. The CDR3 length is 14 residues. Germline loops: CDR1 SGHTA, CDR2 FQGNSA. The CDR3 loop reads CASSYRTAFLGAFF. CDR3 nucleotides: TGTGCCAGCAGCTACCGGACAGCCTTCCTGGGAGCTTTCTTT.